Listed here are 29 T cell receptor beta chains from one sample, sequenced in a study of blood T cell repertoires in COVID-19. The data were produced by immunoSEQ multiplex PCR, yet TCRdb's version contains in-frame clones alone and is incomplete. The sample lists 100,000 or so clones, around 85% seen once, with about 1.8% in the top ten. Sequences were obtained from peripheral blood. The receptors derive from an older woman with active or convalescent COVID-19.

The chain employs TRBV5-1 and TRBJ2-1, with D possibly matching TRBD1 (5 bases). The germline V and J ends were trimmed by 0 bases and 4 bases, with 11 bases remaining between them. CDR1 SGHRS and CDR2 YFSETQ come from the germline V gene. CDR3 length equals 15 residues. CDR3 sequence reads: CASSLGNTGYNEQFF. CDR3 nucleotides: TGCGCCAGCAGCTTGGGGAATACAGGTTACAATGAGCAGTTCTTC.

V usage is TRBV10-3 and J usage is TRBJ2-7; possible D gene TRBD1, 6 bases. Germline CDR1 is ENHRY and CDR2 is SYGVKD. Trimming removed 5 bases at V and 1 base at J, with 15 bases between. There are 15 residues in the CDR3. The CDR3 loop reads CAISPKQGRSYEQYF. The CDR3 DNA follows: TGTGCCATCAGTCCTAAACAGGGACGGTCCTACGAGCAGTACTTC.

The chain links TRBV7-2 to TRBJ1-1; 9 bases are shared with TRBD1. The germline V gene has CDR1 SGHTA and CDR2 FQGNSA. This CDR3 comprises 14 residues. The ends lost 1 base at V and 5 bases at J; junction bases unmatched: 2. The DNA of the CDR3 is TGTGCCAGCAGCTTAGTGGGACAGGGTACTGAAGCTTTCTTT. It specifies CASSLVGQGTEAFF.

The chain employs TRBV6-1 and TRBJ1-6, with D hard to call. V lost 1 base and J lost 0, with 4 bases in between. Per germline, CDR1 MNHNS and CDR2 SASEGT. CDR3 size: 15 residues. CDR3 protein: CASSEVSSYNSPLHF. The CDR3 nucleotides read TGTGCCAGCAGTGAAGTCAGCTCCTATAATTCACCCCTCCACTTT.

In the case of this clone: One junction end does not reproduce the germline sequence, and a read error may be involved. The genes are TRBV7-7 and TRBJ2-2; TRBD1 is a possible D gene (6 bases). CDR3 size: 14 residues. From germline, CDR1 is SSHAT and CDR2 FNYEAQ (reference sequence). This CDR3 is CASSPTGNTGELFF. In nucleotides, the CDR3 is TGTGCTAGCAGCCCGACAGGGAACACCGGGGAGCTGTTTTTT.

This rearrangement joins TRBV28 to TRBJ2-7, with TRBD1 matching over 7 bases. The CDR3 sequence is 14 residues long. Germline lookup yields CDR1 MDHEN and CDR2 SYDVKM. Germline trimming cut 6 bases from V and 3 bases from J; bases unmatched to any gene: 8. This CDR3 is CASSQTGQFYEQYF. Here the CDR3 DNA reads TGTGCCAGCAGCCAGACGGGACAGTTCTACGAGCAGTACTTC.

The CDR3 DNA reads TGTGCCAGCAGCCCATCCCGGACTAGCGGGACGCAGTATTTT. Translating it yields CASSPSRTSGTQYF. This chain connects TRBV11-2 to TRBJ2-3; 11 positions match TRBD2. The CDR3 consists of 14 residues. V was clipped by 5 bases and J by 9 bases; unmatched bases: 7. Germline lookup yields CDR1 SGHAT and CDR2 FQNNGV. Variable domain in full (rest from reference TRBV11-2 and TRBJ2-3): EAGVAQSPRYKIIEKRQSVAFWCNPISGHATLYWYQQILGQGPKLLIQFQNNGVVDDSQLPKDRFSAERLKGVDSTLKIQPAKLEDSAVYLCASSPSRTSGTQYFGPGTRLTVL.

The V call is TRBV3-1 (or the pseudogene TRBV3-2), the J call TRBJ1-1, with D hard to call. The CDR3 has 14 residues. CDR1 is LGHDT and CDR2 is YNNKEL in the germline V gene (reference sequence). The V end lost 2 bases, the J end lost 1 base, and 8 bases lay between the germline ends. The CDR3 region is CASSQSDKNTEAFF. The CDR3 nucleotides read TGTGCCAGCAGCCAATCAGACAAGAACACTGAAGCTTTCTTT.

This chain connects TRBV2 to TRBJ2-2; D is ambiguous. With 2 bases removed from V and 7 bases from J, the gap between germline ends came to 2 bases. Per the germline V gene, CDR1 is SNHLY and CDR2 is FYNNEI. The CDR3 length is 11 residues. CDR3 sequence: CASSEYGELFF. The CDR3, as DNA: TGTGCCAGCAGTGAATACGGGGAGCTGTTTTTT. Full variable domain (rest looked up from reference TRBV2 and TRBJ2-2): EPEVTQTPSHQVTQMGQEVILRCVPISNHLYFYWYRQILGQKVEFLVSFYNNEISEKSEIFDDQFSVERPDGSNFTLKIRSTKLEDSAMYFCASSEYGELFFGEGSRLTVL.

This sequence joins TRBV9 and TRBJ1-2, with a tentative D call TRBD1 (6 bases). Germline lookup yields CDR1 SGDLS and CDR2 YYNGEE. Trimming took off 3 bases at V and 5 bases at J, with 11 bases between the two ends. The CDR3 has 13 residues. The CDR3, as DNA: TGTGCCAGCAGCGCGGGACAACAATATGGCTACACCTTC. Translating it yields CASSAGQQYGYTF.

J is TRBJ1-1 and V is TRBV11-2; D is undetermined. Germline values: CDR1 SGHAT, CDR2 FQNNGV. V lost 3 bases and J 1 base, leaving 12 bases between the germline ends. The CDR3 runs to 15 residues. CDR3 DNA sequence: TGTGCCAGCAGCTTCAGTGGAGCTTCGAACACTGAAGCTTTCTTT. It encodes CASSFSGASNTEAFF.

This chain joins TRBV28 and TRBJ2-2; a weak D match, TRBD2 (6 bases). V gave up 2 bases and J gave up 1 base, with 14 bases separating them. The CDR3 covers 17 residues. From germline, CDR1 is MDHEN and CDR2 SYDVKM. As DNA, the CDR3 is TGTGCCAGCAGTTTAGATGAGCGGGCTAAGAACACCGGGGAGCTGTTTTTT. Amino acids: CASSLDERAKNTGELFF.

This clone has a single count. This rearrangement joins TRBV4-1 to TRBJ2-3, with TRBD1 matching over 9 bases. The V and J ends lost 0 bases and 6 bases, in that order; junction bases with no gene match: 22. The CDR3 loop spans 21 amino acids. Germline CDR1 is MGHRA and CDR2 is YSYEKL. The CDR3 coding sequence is TGCGCCAGCAGCCAAGATTCGGGACAGGGCCGGGTTGGGGGAGTCCGGGATACGCAGTATTTT. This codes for CASSQDSGQGRVGGVRDTQYF.

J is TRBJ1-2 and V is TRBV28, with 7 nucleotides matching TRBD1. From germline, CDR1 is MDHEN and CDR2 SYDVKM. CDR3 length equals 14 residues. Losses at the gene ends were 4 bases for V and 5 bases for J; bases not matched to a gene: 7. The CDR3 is CASSSSGTEYGYTF. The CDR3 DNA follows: TGTGCCAGCAGTTCCTCCGGGACAGAGTATGGCTACACCTTC.

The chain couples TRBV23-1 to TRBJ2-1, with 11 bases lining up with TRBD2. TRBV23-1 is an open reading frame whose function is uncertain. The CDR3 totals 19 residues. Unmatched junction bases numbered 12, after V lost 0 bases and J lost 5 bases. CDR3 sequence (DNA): TGCGCCAGCAGTCAATCTAGCCCCCCGACTAGCGGGATGGACAATGAGCAGTTCTTC. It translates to CASSQSSPPTSGMDNEQFF.

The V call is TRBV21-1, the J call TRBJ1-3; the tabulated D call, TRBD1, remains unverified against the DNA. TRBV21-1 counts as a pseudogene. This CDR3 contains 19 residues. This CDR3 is CASSKGGNSTGGVENTIYF. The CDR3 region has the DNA TGTGCCAGCAGCAAAGGAGGTAACTCGACAGGGGGCGTTGAAAACACCATATATTTT.

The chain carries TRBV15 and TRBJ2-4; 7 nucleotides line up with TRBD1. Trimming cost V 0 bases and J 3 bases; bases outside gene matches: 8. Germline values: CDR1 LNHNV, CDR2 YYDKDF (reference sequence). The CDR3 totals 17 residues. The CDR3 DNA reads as TGTGCCACCAGCAGAGATAAGGGGGCTGGCGGCAAAAACATTCAGTACTTC. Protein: CATSRDKGAGGKNIQYF.

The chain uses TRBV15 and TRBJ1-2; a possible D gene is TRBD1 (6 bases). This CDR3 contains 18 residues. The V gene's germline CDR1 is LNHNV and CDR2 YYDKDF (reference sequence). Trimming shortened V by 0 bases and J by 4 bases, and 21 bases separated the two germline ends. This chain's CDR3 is CATSRERGRGFSGYGYTF. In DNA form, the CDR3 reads TGTGCCACCAGCAGAGAAAGGGGCAGGGGCTTCAGCGGCTATGGCTACACCTTC.

CDR3 residues: CASSLGPGGQPQHF. CDR3 coding DNA: TGTGCCAGCAGTTTGGGTCCAGGGGGACAGCCCCAGCATTTT. V and J are TRBV28 and TRBJ1-5; TRBD1 matches at 7 bases. Germline V gene lookup returns CDR1 MDHEN and CDR2 SYDVKM. The V and J ends lost 3 bases and 7 bases, in that order; junction bases with no gene match: 6. There are 14 residues in the CDR3.

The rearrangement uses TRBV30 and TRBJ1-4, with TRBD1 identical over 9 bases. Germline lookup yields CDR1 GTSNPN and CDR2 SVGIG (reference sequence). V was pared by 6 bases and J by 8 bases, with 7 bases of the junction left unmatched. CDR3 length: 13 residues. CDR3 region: CACPGQGLEKLFF. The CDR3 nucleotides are TGTGCCTGCCCGGGACAGGGCCTCGAAAAACTGTTTTTT.

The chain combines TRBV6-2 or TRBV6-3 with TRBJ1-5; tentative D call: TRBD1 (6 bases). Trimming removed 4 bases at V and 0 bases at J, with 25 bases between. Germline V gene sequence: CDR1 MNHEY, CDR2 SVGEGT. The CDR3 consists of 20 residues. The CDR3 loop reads CASSWSDTRSDRYSNQPQHF. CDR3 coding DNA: TGTGCCAGCAGTTGGTCGGACACTCGCAGTGACAGGTATAGCAATCAGCCCCAGCATTTT.

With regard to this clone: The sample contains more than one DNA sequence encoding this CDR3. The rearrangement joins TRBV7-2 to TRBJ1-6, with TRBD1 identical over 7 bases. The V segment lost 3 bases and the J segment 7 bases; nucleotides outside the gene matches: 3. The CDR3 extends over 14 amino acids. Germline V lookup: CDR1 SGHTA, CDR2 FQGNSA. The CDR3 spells CASSFRQGNSPLHF. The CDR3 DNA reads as TGTGCCAGCAGCTTCCGACAGGGAAATTCACCCCTCCACTTT.

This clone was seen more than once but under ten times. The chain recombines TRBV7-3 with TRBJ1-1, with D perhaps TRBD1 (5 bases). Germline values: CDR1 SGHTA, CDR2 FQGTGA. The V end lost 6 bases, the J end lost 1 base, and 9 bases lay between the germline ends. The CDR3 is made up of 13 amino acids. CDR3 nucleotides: TGTGCCAGCAGTTCTGACAGGAACACTGAAGCTTTCTTT. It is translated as CASSSDRNTEAFF.

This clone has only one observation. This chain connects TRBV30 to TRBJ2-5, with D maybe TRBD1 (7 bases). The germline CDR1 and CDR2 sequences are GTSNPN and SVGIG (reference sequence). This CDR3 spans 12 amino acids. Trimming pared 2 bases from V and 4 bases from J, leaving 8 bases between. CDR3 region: CAWSQGGETQYF. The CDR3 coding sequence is TGTGCCTGGAGTCAGGGGGGAGAGACCCAGTACTTC.

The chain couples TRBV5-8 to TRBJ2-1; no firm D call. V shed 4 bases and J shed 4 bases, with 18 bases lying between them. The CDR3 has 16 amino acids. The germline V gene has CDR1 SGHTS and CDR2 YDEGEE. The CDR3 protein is CASSPRASLVYNEQFF. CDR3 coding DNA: TGTGCCAGCAGCCCGAGAGCTAGTCTCGTGTACAATGAGCAGTTCTTC.

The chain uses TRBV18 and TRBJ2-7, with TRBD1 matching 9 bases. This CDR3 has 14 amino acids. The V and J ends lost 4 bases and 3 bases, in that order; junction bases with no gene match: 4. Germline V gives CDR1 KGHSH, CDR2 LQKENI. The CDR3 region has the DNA TGTGCCAGCTCACAGACAGGGGGGAACTACGAGCAGTACTTC. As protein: CASSQTGGNYEQYF.

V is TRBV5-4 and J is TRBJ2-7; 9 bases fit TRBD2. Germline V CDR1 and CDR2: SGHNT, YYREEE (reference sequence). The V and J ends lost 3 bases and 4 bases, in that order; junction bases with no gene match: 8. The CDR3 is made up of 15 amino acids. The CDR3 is CASSSLAGASYEQYF. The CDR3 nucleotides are TGTGCCAGCAGCTCCTTAGCGGGAGCGTCGTACGAGCAGTACTTC.

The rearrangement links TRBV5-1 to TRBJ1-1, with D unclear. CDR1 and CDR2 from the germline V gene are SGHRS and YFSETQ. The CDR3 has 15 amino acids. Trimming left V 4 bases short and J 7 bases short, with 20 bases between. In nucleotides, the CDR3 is TGCGCCAGCAGCCCTACACGACTTTCAGCTGGTGAAGCTTTCTTT. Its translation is CASSPTRLSAGEAFF.

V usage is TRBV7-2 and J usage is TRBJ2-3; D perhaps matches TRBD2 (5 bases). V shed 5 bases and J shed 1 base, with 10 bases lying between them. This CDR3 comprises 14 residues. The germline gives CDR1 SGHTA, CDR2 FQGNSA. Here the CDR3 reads CASSVGSRTDTQYF. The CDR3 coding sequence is TGTGCCAGCAGCGTGGGGAGTCGCACAGATACGCAGTATTTT.